This section outlines one T cell receptor (beta chain) sequence together with its context. Sequenced by immunoSEQ multiplex PCR; TCRdb stores in-frame clones only, minus some. Here the sample spans 80,000 to 95,000 clones, 87% being singletons. The sample belongs to a study of OX40 agonist ivuxolimab in advanced cancers. This CDR3 spans 14 amino acids. The germline gives CDR1 MDHEN, CDR2 SYDVKM. The trim removed 5 bases at V and 5 bases at J, leaving 6 bases unmatched. The sequence was obtained from an adult with an advanced solid tumor such as melanoma, head and neck, liver or kidney cancer. This chain uses TRBV28 with TRBJ2-3, with 8 bases lining up with TRBD1. The specimen comprised CD4+ or CD8+ T cells sorted from blood, sampled in a trial of the OX40 agonist ivuxolimab. CDR3 region: CASSTYRGLDTQYF. CDR3 DNA sequence: TGTGCCAGCAGTACCTACAGGGGGTTAGATACGCAGTATTTT.